This T cell receptor (beta chain) was obtained from a study of blood T cell repertoires in COVID-19. Assay: immunoSEQ multiplex PCR; the TCRdb copy retains only in-frame clones and omits some. The table includes about 42,000 clones, roughly 92% detected once. This CDR3 spans 14 amino acids. The germline V and J ends were trimmed by 4 bases and 4 bases, with 10 bases remaining between them. Germline CDR1 is ENHRY and CDR2 is SYGVKD. This chain links TRBV10-3 with TRBJ1-4, with D tentatively TRBD1 (6 bases). The sample was peripheral blood. This sequence was found in a man in his forties or fifties with active COVID-19. CDR3 bases: TGTGCCATCAGTGGGACAGAGTTTAATGAAAAACTGTTTTTT. Protein product: CAISGTEFNEKLFF.